A single TCR beta chain is shown here with its context. The data stem from a study of OX40 agonist ivuxolimab in advanced cancers. Study overall: While on treatment, patients had intravenous ivuxolimab at 0.01 to 10 mg/kg every 2 weeks. Dose-escalation cases comprised hepatocellular carcinoma, melanoma, renal cell or head and neck cancer.

Produced via immunoSEQ multiplex PCR; TCRdb's table is partial and in-frame only. This table has tens of thousands of clones, around 87% appearing once. Sequenced material: CD4+ or CD8+ T cells sorted from blood, taken in a trial of the OX40 agonist ivuxolimab. This clonotype originated in an adult with an advanced solid tumor such as melanoma, head and neck, liver or kidney cancer.

The CDR3 nucleotides are TGTGCCAGCAGTCTTTATTCTGGGGCAGATACGCAGTATTTT. Its translation: CASSLYSGADTQYF. This chain links TRBV27 with TRBJ2-3, with no clear D. Trimming took 5 bases from V and 4 from J, leaving 13 bases between them. The V gene's germline CDR1 is MNHEY and CDR2 SMNVEV (reference sequence). The CDR3 contains 14 residues.